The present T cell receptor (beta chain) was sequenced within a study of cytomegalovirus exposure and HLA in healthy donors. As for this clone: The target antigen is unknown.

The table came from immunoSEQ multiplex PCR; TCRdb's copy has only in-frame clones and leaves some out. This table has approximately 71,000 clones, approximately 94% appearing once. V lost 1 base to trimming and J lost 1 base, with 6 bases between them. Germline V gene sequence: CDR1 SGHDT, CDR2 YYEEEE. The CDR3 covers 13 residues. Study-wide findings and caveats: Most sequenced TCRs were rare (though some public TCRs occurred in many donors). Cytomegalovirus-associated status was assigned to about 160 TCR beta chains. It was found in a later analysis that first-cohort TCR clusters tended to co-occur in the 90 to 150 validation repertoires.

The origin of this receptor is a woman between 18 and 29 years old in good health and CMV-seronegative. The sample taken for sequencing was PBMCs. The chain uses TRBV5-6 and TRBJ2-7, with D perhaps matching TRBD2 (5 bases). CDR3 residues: CASSLRDSYEQYF. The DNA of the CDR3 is TGTGCCAGCAGCTTGCGGGATTCCTACGAGCAGTACTTC.